The 3 T cell receptor beta chains below all came from one sample that was sequenced in a study of blood T cell repertoires in COVID-19. Data came from immunoSEQ multiplex PCR; TCRdb stores just in-frame clones and leaves some out. The sample has more than 250,000 clones, about nine tenths seen once. The sample was peripheral blood. The receptors were sampled from a middle-aged man with active or convalescent COVID-19.

The V and J genes are TRBV19 and TRBJ2-5; weak D call: TRBD1 (6 bases). The CDR3 length is 13 residues. Germline CDR1 reads LNHDA; CDR2 reads SQIVND (reference sequence). V lost 7 bases and J 5 bases, leaving 14 bases between the germline ends. The CDR3 nucleotides read TGTGCCAGTAAGGAACAGGGCGGTGAGACCCAGTACTTC. Its translation: CASKEQGGETQYF.

This rearrangement joins TRBV5-6 to TRBJ2-7; the D gene is possibly TRBD1 (6 bases). This CDR3 has 13 amino acids. Trimming took 6 bases from V and 0 from J, leaving 10 bases between them. The germline CDR1 and CDR2 sequences are SGHDT and YYEEEE. The CDR3 here is CASNPGASYEQYF. In DNA form, the CDR3 reads TGTGCCAGCAACCCAGGGGCCTCCTACGAGCAGTACTTC.

The genes are TRBV19 and TRBJ2-1; 9 bases line up with TRBD1. The CDR3 sequence is 15 residues long. CDR1 is LNHDA, CDR2 SQIVND, per germline (reference sequence). The junction had 4 bases not matched to a gene; V was cut back by 3 bases and J by 4 bases. CDR3 DNA: TGTGCCAGTAGTATCCTGACAGGGGGGTACAATGAGCAGTTCTTC. Residues: CASSILTGGYNEQFF. The full variable domain, completed using reference TRBV19 and TRBJ2-1, is DGGITQSPKYLFRKEGQNVTLSCEQNLNHDAMYWYRQDPGQGLRLIYYSQIVNDFQKGDIAEGYSVSREKKESFPLTVTSAQKNPTAFYLCASSILTGGYNEQFFGPGTRLTVL.